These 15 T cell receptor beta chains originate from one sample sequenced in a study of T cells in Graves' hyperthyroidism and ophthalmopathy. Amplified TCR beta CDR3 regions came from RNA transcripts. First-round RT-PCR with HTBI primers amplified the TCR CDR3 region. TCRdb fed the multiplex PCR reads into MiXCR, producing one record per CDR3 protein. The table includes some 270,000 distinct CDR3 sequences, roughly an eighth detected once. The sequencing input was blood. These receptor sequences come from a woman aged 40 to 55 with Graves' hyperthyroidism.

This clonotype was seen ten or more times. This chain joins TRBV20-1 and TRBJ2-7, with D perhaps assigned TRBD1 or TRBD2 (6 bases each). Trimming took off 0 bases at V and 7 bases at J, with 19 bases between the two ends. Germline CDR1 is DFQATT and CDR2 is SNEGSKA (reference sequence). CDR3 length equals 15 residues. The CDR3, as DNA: TGCAGTGCTAGAGATCGCCGGGACTCCCAGGGGGAGCAGTACTTC. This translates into CSARDRRDSQGEQYF.

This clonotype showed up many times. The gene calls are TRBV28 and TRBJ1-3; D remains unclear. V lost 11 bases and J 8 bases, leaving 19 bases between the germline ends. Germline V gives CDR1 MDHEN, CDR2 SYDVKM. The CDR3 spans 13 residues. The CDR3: CAATPRGVDTIYF. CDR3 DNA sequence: TGTGCCGCCACCCCACGGGGAGTGGACACCATATATTTT.

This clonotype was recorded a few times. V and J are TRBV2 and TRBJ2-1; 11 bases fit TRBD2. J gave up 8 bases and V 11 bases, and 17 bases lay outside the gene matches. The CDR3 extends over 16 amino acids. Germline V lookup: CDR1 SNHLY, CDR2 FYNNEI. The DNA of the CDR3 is TGTGCCGGCCTAACTAGCGGGAGACCCGAGAAGTATGAGCAGTTCTTC. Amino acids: CAGLTSGRPEKYEQFF.

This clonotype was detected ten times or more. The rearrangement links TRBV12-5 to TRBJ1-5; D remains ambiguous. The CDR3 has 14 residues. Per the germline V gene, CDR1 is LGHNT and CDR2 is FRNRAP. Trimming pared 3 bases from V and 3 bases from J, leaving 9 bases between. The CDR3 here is CASGFTVPNQPQHF. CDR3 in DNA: TGTGCTAGTGGTTTCACAGTGCCCAATCAGCCCCAGCATTTT. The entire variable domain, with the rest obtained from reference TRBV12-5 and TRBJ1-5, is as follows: DARVTQTPRHKVTEMGQEVTMRCQPILGHNTVFWYRQTMMQGLELLAYFRNRAPLDDSGMPKDRFSAEMPDATLATLKIQPSEPRDSAVYFCASGFTVPNQPQHFGDGTRLSIL.

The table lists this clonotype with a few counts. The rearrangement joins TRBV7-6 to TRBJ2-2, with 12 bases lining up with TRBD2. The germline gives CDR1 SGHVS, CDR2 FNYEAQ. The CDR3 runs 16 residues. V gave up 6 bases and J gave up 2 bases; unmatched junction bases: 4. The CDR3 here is CASRGGLAGNTGELFF. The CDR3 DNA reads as TGTGCCAGCAGGGGAGGACTAGCGGGAAACACCGGGGAGCTGTTTTTT.

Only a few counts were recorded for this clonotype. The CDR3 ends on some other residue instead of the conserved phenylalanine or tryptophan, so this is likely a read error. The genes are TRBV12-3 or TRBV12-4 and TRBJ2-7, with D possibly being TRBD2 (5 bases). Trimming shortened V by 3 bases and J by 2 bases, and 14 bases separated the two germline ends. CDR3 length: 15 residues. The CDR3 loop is CASSLGADLPYEQYL. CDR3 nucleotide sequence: TGTGCCAGCAGTTTGGGAGCGGACCTCCCCTACGAGCAGTACCTC.

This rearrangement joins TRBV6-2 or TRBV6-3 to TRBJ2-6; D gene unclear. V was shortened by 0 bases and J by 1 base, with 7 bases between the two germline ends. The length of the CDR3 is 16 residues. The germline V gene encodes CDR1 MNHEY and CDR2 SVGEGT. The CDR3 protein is CASSYSGRSGANVLTF. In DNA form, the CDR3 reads TGTGCCAGCAGTTACTCAGGCCGTTCTGGGGCCAACGTCCTGACTTTC.

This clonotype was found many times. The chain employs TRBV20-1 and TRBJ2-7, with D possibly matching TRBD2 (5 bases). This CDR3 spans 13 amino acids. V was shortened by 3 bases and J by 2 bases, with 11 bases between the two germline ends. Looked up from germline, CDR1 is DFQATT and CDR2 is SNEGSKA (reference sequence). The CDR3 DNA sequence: TGCAGTGCTAGTTGGCGGGCCGCCTACGAGCAGTACTTC. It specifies CSASWRAAYEQYF.

The CDR3 nucleotides are TGCGCCTTGTGGGAGACCCAGTACTTC. Its translation is CALWETQYF. The chain uses TRBV4-1 and TRBJ2-5, with D uncertain. Trimming took off 11 bases at V and 5 bases at J, with 6 bases between the two ends. Per germline, CDR1 MGHRA and CDR2 YSYEKL. The CDR3 has 9 amino acids.

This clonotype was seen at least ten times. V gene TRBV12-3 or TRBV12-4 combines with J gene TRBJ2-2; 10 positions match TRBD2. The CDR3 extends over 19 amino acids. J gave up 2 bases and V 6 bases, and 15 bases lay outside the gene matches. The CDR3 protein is CASRGDRSWTSGNTGELFF. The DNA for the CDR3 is TGTGCCAGCAGAGGGGACAGGAGTTGGACTAGCGGAAACACCGGGGAGCTGTTTTTT.

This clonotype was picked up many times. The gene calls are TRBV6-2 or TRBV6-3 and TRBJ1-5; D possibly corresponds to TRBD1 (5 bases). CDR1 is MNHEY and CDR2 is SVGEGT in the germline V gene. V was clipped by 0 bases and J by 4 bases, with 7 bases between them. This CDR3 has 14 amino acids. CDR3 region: CASSYSGGNQPQHF. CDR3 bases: TGTGCCAGCAGTTACTCCGGGGGAAATCAGCCCCAGCATTTT.

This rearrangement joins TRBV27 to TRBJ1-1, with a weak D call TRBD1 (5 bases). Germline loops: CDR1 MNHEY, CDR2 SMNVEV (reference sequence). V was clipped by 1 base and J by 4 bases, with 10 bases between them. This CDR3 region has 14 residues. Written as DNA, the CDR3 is TGTGCCAGCAGTTTATGGGGGGTCGGCACTGAAGCTTTCTTT. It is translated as CASSLWGVGTEAFF.

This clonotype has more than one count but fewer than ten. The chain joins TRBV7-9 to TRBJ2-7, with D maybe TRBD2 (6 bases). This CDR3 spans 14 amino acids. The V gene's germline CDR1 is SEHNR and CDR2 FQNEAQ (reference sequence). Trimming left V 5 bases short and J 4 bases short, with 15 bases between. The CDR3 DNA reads TGTGCCAGCAGCCCTTTCGGGGGTCCTTACGAGCAGTACTTC. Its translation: CASSPFGGPYEQYF. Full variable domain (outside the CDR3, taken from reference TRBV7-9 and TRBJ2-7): DTGVSQNPRHKITKRGQNVTFRCDPISEHNRLYWYRQTLGQGPEFLTYFQNEAQLEKSRLLSDRFSAERPKGSFSTLEIQRTEQGDSAMYLCASSPFGGPYEQYFGPGTRLTVT.

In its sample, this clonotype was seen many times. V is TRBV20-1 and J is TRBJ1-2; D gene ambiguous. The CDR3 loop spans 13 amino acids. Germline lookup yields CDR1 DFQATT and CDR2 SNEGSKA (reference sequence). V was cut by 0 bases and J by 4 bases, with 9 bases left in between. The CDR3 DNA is TGCAGTGCTAGAGACGCCAAGTCCTATGGCTACACCTTC. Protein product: CSARDAKSYGYTF.

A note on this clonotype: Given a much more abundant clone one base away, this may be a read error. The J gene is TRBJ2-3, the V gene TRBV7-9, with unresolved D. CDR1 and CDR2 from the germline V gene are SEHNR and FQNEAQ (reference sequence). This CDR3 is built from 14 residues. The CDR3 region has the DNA TGTGCCTGCAGCTTAGCCCCGAGCACAGATACGCAGTATTTT. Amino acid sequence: CACSLAPSTDTQYF.